One sample yielded the 22 T cell receptor beta chains listed below, sequenced in a study of technical replicates of blood from a few donors. Assay: immunoSEQ multiplex PCR; the TCRdb copy retains only in-frame clones and omits some. Among 100,000 or so clones, 95% were seen once, and the ten largest hold around 0.21%. The sequenced material came from T cells isolated from PBMCs. The receptors here all came from a human donor in good health.

The chain employs TRBV11-2 and TRBJ2-7; 10 nucleotides agree with TRBD2. The trim removed 0 bases at V and 7 bases at J, leaving 6 bases unmatched. CDR1 is SGHAT, CDR2 FQNNGV, per germline. The CDR3 is 15 residues long. CDR3 amino acids: CASSLERVAGGEQYF. In nucleotides, the CDR3 is TGTGCCAGCAGCTTAGAAAGGGTAGCGGGAGGTGAGCAGTACTTC.

The gene calls are TRBV4-1 and TRBJ2-3; perhaps TRBD1 as D (6 bases). This CDR3 comprises 13 residues. The V end lost 10 bases, the J end lost 2 bases, and 13 bases lay between the germline ends. CDR1 is MGHRA, CDR2 YSYEKL, per germline. The CDR3 DNA follows: TGCGCCACCGGCCAGGGGCCCACAGATACGCAGTATTTT. It is translated as CATGQGPTDTQYF.

The chain recombines TRBV12-5 with TRBJ2-5; D not certain. The CDR3 runs 11 residues. CDR1 is LGHNT, CDR2 FRNRAP, per germline. The V gene lost 7 bases and the J gene lost 1 base, with 4 bases spanning the gap. As DNA, the CDR3 is TGTGCTAGTGCCCTCCAAGAGACCCAGTACTTC. Amino acid sequence: CASALQETQYF.

V usage is TRBV28 and J usage is TRBJ2-2; tentatively, D is TRBD2 (5 bases). The V and J ends lost 1 base and 6 bases respectively, with 12 bases between them. The CDR3 sequence is 15 residues long. The germline gives CDR1 MDHEN, CDR2 SYDVKM. The CDR3 region has the DNA TGTGCCAGCAGTTTATCAGCTAGCCGCTCCGGGGAGCTGTTTTTT. Its protein product is CASSLSASRSGELFF.

The rearrangement uses TRBV5-6 and TRBJ1-2; D remains unclear. The germline V gene encodes CDR1 SGHDT and CDR2 YYEEEE. The CDR3 runs to 15 residues. Trimming stripped 2 bases from V and 4 bases from J, with 15 bases between. CDR3 nucleotide sequence: TGTGCCAGCAGCTTAAACGCGGGATTTAGCTATGGCTACACCTTC. It yields the protein CASSLNAGFSYGYTF.

The rearrangement uses TRBV6-6 and TRBJ1-1; D is unresolved. Germline lookup yields CDR1 MNHNY and CDR2 SVGAGI (reference sequence). The V gene lost 4 bases and the J gene lost 6 bases, with 12 bases spanning the gap. The CDR3 extends over 13 amino acids. CDR3 sequence: CASSWAPMAEAFF. CDR3 DNA: TGTGCCAGCAGTTGGGCCCCTATGGCTGAAGCTTTCTTT.

The chain employs TRBV6-5 and TRBJ2-7; 11 nucleotides align to TRBD1. The J segment lost 6 bases and the V segment lost 5 bases, leaving 6 bases of the junction unmatched. The germline CDR1 and CDR2 sequences are MNHEY and SVGAGI. The CDR3 has 14 residues. The CDR3 nucleotides read TGTGCCAGCAGTCCGGACAGGGGGCTTGGCGAGCAGTACTTC. Translation gives CASSPDRGLGEQYF.

This clone appeared once. The chain links TRBV11-1 to TRBJ2-7; D is possibly TRBD1 (5 bases). The V gene's germline CDR1 is SGHAT and CDR2 FQDESV (reference sequence). Trimming took off 5 bases at V and 0 bases at J, with 14 bases between the two ends. The CDR3 is made up of 15 amino acids. The CDR3 region is CASSQENRISYEQYF. The CDR3 coding sequence is TGTGCCAGCAGCCAAGAAAACAGGATCTCCTACGAGCAGTACTTC.

The rearrangement joins TRBV5-4 to TRBJ2-2; D remains ambiguous. Germline CDR1 reads SGHNT; CDR2 reads YYREEE (reference sequence). The germline V and J ends were trimmed by 6 bases and 6 bases, with 12 bases remaining between them. This CDR3 has 13 residues. The CDR3 sequence: CASKIDWAGELFF. CDR3 nucleotides: TGTGCCAGCAAGATAGACTGGGCCGGGGAGCTGTTTTTT.

This clone showed up just once. V is TRBV2 and J is TRBJ1-5, with D tentatively TRBD1 (6 bases). V lost 0 bases and J 6 bases, leaving 15 bases between the germline ends. There are 16 residues in the CDR3. Germline V gives CDR1 SNHLY, CDR2 FYNNEI. The CDR3: CASSEALSRGGQPQHF. The CDR3 coding sequence is TGTGCCAGCAGTGAAGCACTAAGCAGGGGTGGTCAGCCCCAGCATTTT.

The V and J genes are TRBV14 and TRBJ1-2; 9 nucleotides align to TRBD1. Germline V lookup: CDR1 SGHDN, CDR2 FVKESK. V lost 3 bases, J lost 7 bases, and 9 bases stayed unmatched. The CDR3 is made up of 15 amino acids. The CDR3 nucleotides read TGTGCCAGCAGCCACCAAGGGACAGGGCTGAGTGGCTACACCTTC. Translated: CASSHQGTGLSGYTF.

The chain is built from TRBV27 and TRBJ2-7, with 8 bases lining up with TRBD1. The CDR3 contains 15 residues. Unmatched junction bases numbered 9, after V lost 4 bases and J lost 4 bases. Per the germline V gene, CDR1 is MNHEY and CDR2 is SMNVEV (reference sequence). The CDR3 protein is CASSSLQGGTYEQYF. In DNA, the CDR3 is TGTGCCAGCAGTTCACTACAGGGGGGTACTTACGAGCAGTACTTC.

This chain uses TRBV6-1 with TRBJ2-1; no clear D. Germline CDR1 reads MNHNS; CDR2 reads SASEGT. V lost 6 bases and J lost 10, with 13 bases in between. There are 12 residues in the CDR3. CDR3 protein: CASSQWVQEQFF. The CDR3 bases are TGTGCCAGCAGCCAATGGGTACAGGAGCAGTTCTTC.

This chain uses TRBV5-1 with TRBJ2-7, with 12 positions matching TRBD2. The CDR3 has 17 residues. CDR1 is SGHRS, CDR2 YFSETQ, per germline. V lost 2 bases to trimming and J lost 6 bases; unmatched junction nucleotides: 12. This CDR3 reads CASSFNLAGGLTGEQYF. In nucleotides, the CDR3 is TGCGCCAGCAGCTTTAATCTAGCGGGGGGGCTTACTGGCGAGCAGTACTTC. Together with reference TRBV5-1 and TRBJ2-7, the CDR3 gives the full variable domain: KAGVTQTPRYLIKTRGQQVTLSCSPISGHRSVSWYQQTPGQGLQFLFEYFSETQRNKGNFPGRFSGRQFSNSRSEMNVSTLELGDSALYLCASSFNLAGGLTGEQYFGPGTRLTVT.

This clone was picked up a small number of times. The chain links TRBV6-5 to TRBJ1-1, with D possibly being TRBD1 (6 bases). CDR3 length equals 14 residues. V lost 6 bases, J lost 0 bases, and 11 bases lay in between. CDR1 MNHEY and CDR2 SVGAGI come from the germline V gene. The CDR3 nucleotides are TGTGCCAGCAGCGAGGGACATCTGAACACTGAAGCTTTCTTT. Its protein product is CASSEGHLNTEAFF.

The chain has TRBV19 and TRBJ1-1; the D gene is possibly TRBD1 (6 bases). This CDR3 is built from 14 residues. V gave up 7 bases and J gave up 3 bases, with 15 bases separating them. The germline CDR1 and CDR2 sequences are LNHDA and SQIVND (reference sequence). For the CDR3, the DNA is TGTGCCAGTAACACAGGGCGAAGCTACACTGAAGCTTTCTTT. Translation: CASNTGRSYTEAFF.

The chain recombines TRBV4-1 with TRBJ1-2; D gene uncertain. The CDR3 is 14 residues long. The germline CDR1 and CDR2 sequences are MGHRA and YSYEKL. The V end was cut by 4 bases, the J end by 6 bases, with 15 bases between. CDR3 residues: CASSLYEVRDGYTF. The DNA for the CDR3 is TGCGCCAGCAGCCTTTATGAGGTACGGGATGGCTACACCTTC.

The chain employs TRBV2 and TRBJ1-1; 9 bases line up with TRBD1. Germline loops: CDR1 SNHLY, CDR2 FYNNEI. This CDR3 has 16 amino acids. Trimming took 8 bases from V and 1 from J; bases not matched to a gene: 11. For the CDR3, the DNA is TGTGCCAGCCCTAGTATACCGGGACAGGGGAACACTGAAGCTTTCTTT. Its protein is CASPSIPGQGNTEAFF.

The chain links TRBV6-6 to TRBJ2-2, with TRBD1 as a possible D gene (6 bases). The V and J ends lost 1 base and 0 bases respectively, with 9 bases between them. Germline V gene lookup returns CDR1 MNHNY and CDR2 SVGAGI (reference sequence). CDR3 length: 16 amino acids. CDR3 nucleotide sequence: TGTGCCAGCAGTTACTTCGGACAGCCGAACACCGGGGAGCTGTTTTTT. As protein: CASSYFGQPNTGELFF.

This clone has a single count. The gene calls are TRBV4-1 and TRBJ2-2; 14 positions agree with TRBD2. The V and J ends lost 6 bases and 4 bases, in that order; junction bases with no gene match: 4. CDR3 length: 16 residues. The germline V gene encodes CDR1 MGHRA and CDR2 YSYEKL. Here the CDR3 DNA reads TGCGCCAGCAGTGTTGGGACTAGCGGGAGCACCGGGGAGCTGTTTTTT. Its protein is CASSVGTSGSTGELFF.

This chain links TRBV2 with TRBJ1-2; 10 bases line up with TRBD1. CDR3 length equals 15 residues. Germline CDR1 SNHLY, CDR2 FYNNEI. V lost 1 base, J lost 8 bases, and 7 bases stayed unmatched. The DNA for the CDR3 is TGTGCCAGCAGTGAAGTTTTAGGACAGGGGGAAGGCTACACCTTC. Its protein product is CASSEVLGQGEGYTF.

The chain combines TRBV10-3 with TRBJ2-2, with no clear D. The V gene lost 2 bases and the J gene lost 2 bases, with 9 bases spanning the gap. The CDR3 has 15 residues. CDR1 and CDR2 from the germline V gene are ENHRY and SYGVKD. The DNA of the CDR3 is TGTGCCATCAGTGAGGGCGGTTCCAACACCGGGGAGCTGTTTTTT. This codes for CAISEGGSNTGELFF.